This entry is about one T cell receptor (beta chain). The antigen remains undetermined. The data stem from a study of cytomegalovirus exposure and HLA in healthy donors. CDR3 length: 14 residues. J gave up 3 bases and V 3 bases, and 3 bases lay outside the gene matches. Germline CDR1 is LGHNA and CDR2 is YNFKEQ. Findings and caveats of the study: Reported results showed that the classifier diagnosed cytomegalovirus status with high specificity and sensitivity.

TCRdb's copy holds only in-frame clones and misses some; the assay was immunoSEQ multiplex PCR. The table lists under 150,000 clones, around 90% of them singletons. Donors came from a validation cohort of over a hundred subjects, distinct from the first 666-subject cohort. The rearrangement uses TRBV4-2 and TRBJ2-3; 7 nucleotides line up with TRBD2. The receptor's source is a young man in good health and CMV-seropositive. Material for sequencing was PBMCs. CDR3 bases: TGTGCCAGCAGCCAGGGGGGGAGGACAGATACGCAGTATTTT. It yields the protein CASSQGGRTDTQYF.